Sequencing of this T cell receptor beta chain was carried out in a study of cytomegalovirus exposure and HLA in healthy donors. CDR3 size: 14 residues. Trimming removed 3 bases at V and 0 bases at J, with 10 bases between. The V gene's germline CDR1 is SGDLS and CDR2 YYNGEE. Researchers ran the PCR with 60 Vbeta and 13 Jbeta primers. Produced via immunoSEQ multiplex PCR; TCRdb's table is partial and in-frame only. This table has around 99,000 clones, about 80% appearing once. Study-level points and caveats: Later analysis showed TCR association rates varying by HLA locus, highest for DRB1 and lowest for HLA-C. Researchers counted around 160 TCR beta chains as cytomegalovirus-associated. A classifier reportedly called cytomegalovirus status with high sensitivity and specificity. A prior analysis recorded that most TCR beta V segments were productive about 87% or about 30% of the time.

A note on this clone: What it binds is not known.

The TCR was taken from a woman between 45 and 60 years old in good health and CMV-seropositive. The chain links TRBV9 to TRBJ2-7; D is possibly TRBD2 (5 bases). What was sequenced was PBMCs. The CDR3 is CASSADGVSYEQYF. CDR3 DNA: TGTGCCAGCAGCGCTGACGGGGTCTCCTACGAGCAGTACTTC.